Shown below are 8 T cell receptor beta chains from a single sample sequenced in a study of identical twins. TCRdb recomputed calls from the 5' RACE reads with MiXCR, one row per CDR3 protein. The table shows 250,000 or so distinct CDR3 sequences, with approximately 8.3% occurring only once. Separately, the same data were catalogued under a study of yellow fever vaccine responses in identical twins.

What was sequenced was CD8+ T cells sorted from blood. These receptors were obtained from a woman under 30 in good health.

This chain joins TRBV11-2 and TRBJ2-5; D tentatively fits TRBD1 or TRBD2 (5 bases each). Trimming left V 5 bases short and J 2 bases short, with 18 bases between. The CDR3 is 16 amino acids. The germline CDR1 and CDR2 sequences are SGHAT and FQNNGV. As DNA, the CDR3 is TGTGCCAGCAGCACAGAGAACGGGACGCATCAAGAGACCCAGTACTTC. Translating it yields CASSTENGTHQETQYF.

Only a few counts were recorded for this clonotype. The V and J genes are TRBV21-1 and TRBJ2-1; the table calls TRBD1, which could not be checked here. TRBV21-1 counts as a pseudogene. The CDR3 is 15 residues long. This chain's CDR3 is CASGGSLRGYNEQFF. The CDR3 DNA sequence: TGTGCCAGCGGGGGGTCTTTAAGGGGTTACAATGAGCAGTTCTTC.

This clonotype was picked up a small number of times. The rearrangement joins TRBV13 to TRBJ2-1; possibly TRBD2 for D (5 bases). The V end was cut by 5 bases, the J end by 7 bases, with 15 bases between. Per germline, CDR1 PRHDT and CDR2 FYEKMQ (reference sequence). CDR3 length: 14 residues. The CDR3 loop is CASSPEGVRNEQFF. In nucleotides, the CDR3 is TGTGCCAGCAGCCCTGAGGGAGTGAGGAATGAGCAGTTCTTC.

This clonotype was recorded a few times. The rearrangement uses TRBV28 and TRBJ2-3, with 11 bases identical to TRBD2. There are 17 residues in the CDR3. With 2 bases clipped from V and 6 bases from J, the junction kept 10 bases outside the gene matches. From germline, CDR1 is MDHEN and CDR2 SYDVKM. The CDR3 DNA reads TGTGCCAGCAGTTTAGGCCCGGCGACTAGCGGGGTGGATACGCAGTATTTT. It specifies CASSLGPATSGVDTQYF.

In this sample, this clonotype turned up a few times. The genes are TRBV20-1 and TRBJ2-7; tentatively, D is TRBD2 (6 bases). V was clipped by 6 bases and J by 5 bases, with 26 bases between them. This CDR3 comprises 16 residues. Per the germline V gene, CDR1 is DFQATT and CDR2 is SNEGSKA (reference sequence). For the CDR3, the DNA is TGCAGTGCCCGAGATCAATTGGAGGGAAATTTGGACGAGCAGTACTTC. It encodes CSARDQLEGNLDEQYF.

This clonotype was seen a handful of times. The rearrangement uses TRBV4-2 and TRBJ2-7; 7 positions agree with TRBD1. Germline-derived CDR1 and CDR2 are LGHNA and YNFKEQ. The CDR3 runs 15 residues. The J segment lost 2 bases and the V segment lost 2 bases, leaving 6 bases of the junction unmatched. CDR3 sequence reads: CASSQHRDSAYEQYF. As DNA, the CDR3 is TGTGCCAGCAGCCAACACCGGGACAGCGCCTACGAGCAGTACTTC.

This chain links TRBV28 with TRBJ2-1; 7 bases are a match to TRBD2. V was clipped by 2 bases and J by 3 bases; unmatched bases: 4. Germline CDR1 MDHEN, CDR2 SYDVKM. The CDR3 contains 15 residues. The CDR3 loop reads CASSLRGSYYNEQFF. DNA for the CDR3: TGTGCCAGCAGTTTACGCGGGAGCTACTACAATGAGCAGTTCTTC.

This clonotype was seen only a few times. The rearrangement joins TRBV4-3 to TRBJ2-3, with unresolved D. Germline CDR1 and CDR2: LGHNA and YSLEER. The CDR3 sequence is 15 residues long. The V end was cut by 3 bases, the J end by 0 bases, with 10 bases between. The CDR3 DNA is TGCGCCAGCAGCCAGAAGGTTCCTAGCACAGATACGCAGTATTTT. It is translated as CASSQKVPSTDTQYF.